This passage covers 16 T cell receptor beta chains from one sample sequenced in a study of graft-versus-host responses after intestinal transplantation. Repertoires were generated with immunoSEQ multiplex PCR, while TCRdb's copy carries only in-frame clones and drops some. This sample has about 38,000 clones, with 94% found just once. No antigen has been identified for these receptors. The sequencing used unstimulated CD4+ T cells sorted from spleen or lymph node cells, collected before transplant. The origin of the receptors is a human donor who was the organ donor for an intestinal transplant.

The rearrangement uses TRBV5-1 and TRBJ2-3; D may be TRBD2 (6 bases). Trimming stripped 0 bases from V and 2 bases from J, with 13 bases between. This CDR3 region has 16 residues. Germline loops: CDR1 SGHRS, CDR2 YFSETQ. CDR3 protein: CASSLGGGAYTDTQYF. As DNA, the CDR3 is TGCGCCAGCAGCTTGGGTGGCGGGGCCTACACAGATACGCAGTATTTT.

The V gene is TRBV27, the J gene TRBJ2-3; the D call may be TRBD1 or TRBD2 (5 bases each). The V end was cut by 6 bases, the J end by 2 bases, with 18 bases between. CDR3 size: 16 residues. Germline CDR1 reads MNHEY; CDR2 reads SMNVEV (reference sequence). As DNA, the CDR3 is TGTGCCAGCAGGGCCTTAACGGGGCTGCCCACAGATACGCAGTATTTT. It translates to CASRALTGLPTDTQYF.

This rearrangement joins TRBV19 to TRBJ1-4; D possibly corresponds to TRBD1 (5 bases). V lost 9 bases, J lost 8 bases, and 13 bases lay in between. CDR1 LNHDA and CDR2 SQIVND come from the germline V gene (reference sequence). The CDR3 has 12 amino acids. CDR3 residues: CASRTKTEKLFF. DNA of the CDR3: TGTGCCAGCCGGACAAAGACCGAAAAACTGTTTTTT.

This rearrangement joins TRBV9 to TRBJ2-1; 9 nucleotides agree with TRBD1. Germline assignment: CDR1 SGDLS and CDR2 YYNGEE. V lost 2 bases, J lost 8 bases, and 5 bases stayed unmatched. The CDR3 spans 14 residues. In DNA, the CDR3 is TGTGCCAGCAGCGTGGGACAGGGAGAGGATGAGCAGTTCTTC. Protein product: CASSVGQGEDEQFF.

The chain links TRBV7-2 to TRBJ2-7; D gene uncertain. Germline V lookup: CDR1 SGHTA, CDR2 FQGNSA. CDR3 length equals 12 residues. The V end lost 0 bases, the J end lost 4 bases, and 4 bases lay between the germline ends. The CDR3 spells CASSLAFYEQYF. The CDR3 DNA reads as TGTGCCAGCAGCTTAGCATTTTACGAGCAGTACTTC.

This chain connects TRBV12-5 to TRBJ1-2, with a possible D match to TRBD1 (6 bases). CDR3 length equals 12 residues. Germline V gene data show CDR1 as LGHNT and CDR2 as FRNRAP. Trimming removed 7 bases at V and 4 bases at J, with 10 bases between. DNA of the CDR3: TGTGCTAGTGAGGGGGGGGGCTATGGCTACACCTTC. Protein: CASEGGGYGYTF.

This chain joins TRBV7-3 and TRBJ2-6, with 8 bases identical to TRBD1. The CDR3 covers 16 residues. CDR1 and CDR2 (germline): SGHTA, FQGTGA. Germline trimming cut 6 bases from V and 2 bases from J; bases unmatched to any gene: 6. CDR3 DNA sequence: TGTGCCAGCAGTTTGGCGACAGGGGCTGGGGCCAACGTCCTGACTTTC. Translating gives CASSLATGAGANVLTF.

This chain connects TRBV28 to TRBJ2-7; 7 bases are a match to TRBD2. The CDR3 length is 13 residues. The germline V gene encodes CDR1 MDHEN and CDR2 SYDVKM. V dropped 6 bases and J dropped 2; count of bases not matched to a gene: 4. The CDR3 DNA is TGTGCCAGCAGACTGGGAGGGGCCTACGAGCAGTACTTC. This codes for CASRLGGAYEQYF.

The V gene is TRBV14, the J gene TRBJ2-3; D gene ambiguous. Germline values: CDR1 SGHDN, CDR2 FVKESK. This CDR3 spans 15 amino acids. Trimming stripped 3 bases from V and 6 bases from J, with 16 bases between. Here the CDR3 reads CASSQGPPGPDTQYF. CDR3 bases: TGTGCCAGCAGCCAGGGCCCACCCGGCCCGGATACGCAGTATTTT.

This clone has just a few counts. V gene TRBV5-4 combines with J gene TRBJ2-7, with TRBD2 as a possible D gene (6 bases). Germline CDR1 reads SGHNT; CDR2 reads YYREEE (reference sequence). The CDR3 runs 13 residues. Between the trimmed V and J ends, which lost 2 bases and 7 bases, there was a span of 13 bases. CDR3 sequence: CASSFGGTREQYF. As DNA, the CDR3 is TGTGCCAGCAGCTTCGGAGGGACGCGTGAGCAGTACTTC.

V is TRBV9 and J is TRBJ2-1, with 12 bases lining up with TRBD2. After removal of 2 bases from V and 8 bases from J, the junction contained 2 bases not matched to a gene. In germline, CDR1 is SGDLS, CDR2 YYNGEE. CDR3 length: 14 residues. The CDR3 is CASSVGLAGYEQFF. The CDR3 DNA is TGTGCCAGCAGCGTCGGACTAGCGGGGTATGAGCAGTTCTTC.

V gene TRBV5-4 combines with J gene TRBJ2-5, with 8 bases aligning to TRBD2. In germline, CDR1 is SGHNT, CDR2 YYREEE (reference sequence). The ends lost 0 bases at V and 2 bases at J; junction bases unmatched: 3. The CDR3 has 15 amino acids. Written as DNA, the CDR3 is TGTGCCAGCAGCTTGGCCCGGGAGGGACAAGAGACCCAGTACTTC. Translated, it gives CASSLAREGQETQYF.

The gene calls are TRBV5-1 and TRBJ2-7; D gene uncertain. V was pared by 0 bases and J by 1 base, with 11 bases between. Germline CDR1 and CDR2: SGHRS and YFSETQ. The CDR3 runs to 15 residues. The CDR3 DNA sequence: TGCGCCAGCAGCTTGGGGTTCACAAGTTCCTACGAGCAGTACTTC. The encoded protein is CASSLGFTSSYEQYF.

The chain employs TRBV4-3 and TRBJ2-1; TRBD2 matches at 10 bases. The CDR3 sequence is 15 residues long. The germline CDR1 and CDR2 sequences are LGHNA and YSLEER. Losses at the gene ends were 1 base for V and 6 bases for J; bases not matched to a gene: 3. The CDR3 sequence: CASSQASGGLNEQFF. CDR3 nucleotides: TGCGCCAGCAGCCAAGCTAGCGGGGGCCTCAATGAGCAGTTCTTC.

The CDR3 nucleotides read TGTGCCAGCAGTTTACCCTGGGACGTCACAGATACGCAGTATTTT. This encodes CASSLPWDVTDTQYF. J is TRBJ2-3 and V is TRBV27; D assignment may be TRBD1 or TRBD2 (5 bases each). V was clipped by 2 bases and J by 2 bases, with 11 bases between them. This CDR3 is 15 amino acids long. Germline loops: CDR1 MNHEY, CDR2 SMNVEV (reference sequence).

The genes are TRBV7-2 and TRBJ1-1, with unresolved D. The CDR3 sequence is 13 residues long. Trimming took off 1 base at V and 11 bases at J, with 14 bases between the two ends. The V gene's germline CDR1 is SGHTA and CDR2 FQGNSA. The CDR3 coding sequence is TGTGCCAGCAGCTTAGTAGGATTTCGCGAGGCTTTCTTT. It specifies CASSLVGFREAFF.